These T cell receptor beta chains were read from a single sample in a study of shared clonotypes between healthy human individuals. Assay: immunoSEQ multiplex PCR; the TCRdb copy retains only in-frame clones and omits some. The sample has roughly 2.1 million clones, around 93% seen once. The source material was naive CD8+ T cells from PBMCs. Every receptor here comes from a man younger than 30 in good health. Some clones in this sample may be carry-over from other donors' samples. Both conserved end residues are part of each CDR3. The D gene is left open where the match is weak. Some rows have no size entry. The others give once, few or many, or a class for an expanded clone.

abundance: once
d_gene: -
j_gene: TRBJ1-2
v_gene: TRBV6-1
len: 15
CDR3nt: TGTGCCAGCAGTTCCAGGGAGGCAGGCAACTATGGCTACACCTTC
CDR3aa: CASSSREAGNYGYTF

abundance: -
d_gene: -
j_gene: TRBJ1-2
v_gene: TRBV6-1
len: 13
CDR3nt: TGTGCCAGCAGTGATCCCAGGGGATATGGCTACACCTTC
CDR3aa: CASSDPRGYGYTF

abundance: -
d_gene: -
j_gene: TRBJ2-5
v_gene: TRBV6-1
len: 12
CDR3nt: TGTGCCACCTTAGACGACTGGGGGACCCAGTACTTC
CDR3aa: CATLDDWGTQYF

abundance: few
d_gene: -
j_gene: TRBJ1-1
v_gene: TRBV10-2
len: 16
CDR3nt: TGCGCCAGCAGGGGGGACGCCCGGGCCATGAACACTGAAGCTTTCTTT
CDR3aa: CASRGDARAMNTEAFF

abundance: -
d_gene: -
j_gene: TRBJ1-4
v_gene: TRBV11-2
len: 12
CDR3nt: TGTGCCAGCAGCTTTCCGGATGAAAAACTGTTTTTT
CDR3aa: CASSFPDEKLFF

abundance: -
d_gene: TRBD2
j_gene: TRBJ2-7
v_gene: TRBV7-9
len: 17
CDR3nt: TGTGCCAGCAGCCCCAGGACTAGCGGGAGTAGTGTGGACGAGCAGTACTTC
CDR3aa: CASSPRTSGSSVDEQYF

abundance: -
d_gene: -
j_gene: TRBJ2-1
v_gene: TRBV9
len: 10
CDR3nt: TGTGCCAGTGGGGGGCATGAGCAGTTCTTC
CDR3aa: CASGGHEQFF

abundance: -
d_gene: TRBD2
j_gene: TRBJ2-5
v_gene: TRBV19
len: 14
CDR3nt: TGTGCCAGTAGTCCACTAGCGGGAGAAGAGACCCAGTACTTC
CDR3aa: CASSPLAGEETQYF

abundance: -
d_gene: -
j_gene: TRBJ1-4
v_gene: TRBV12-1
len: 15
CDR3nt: TGTGCCAGCAGCACCCGGGACAGGGCCAATGAAAAACTGTTTTTT
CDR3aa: CASSTRDRANEKLFF

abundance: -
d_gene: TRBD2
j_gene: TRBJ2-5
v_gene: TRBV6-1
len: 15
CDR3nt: TGTGCCAGCAGTTTCCGGACTAGCGGGCGTGAGACCCAGTACTTC
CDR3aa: CASSFRTSGRETQYF

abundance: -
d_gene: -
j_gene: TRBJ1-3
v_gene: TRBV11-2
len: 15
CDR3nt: TGTGCCAGCACCCTGGACCCGGGGGCTGGAAACACCATATATTTT
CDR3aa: CASTLDPGAGNTIYF

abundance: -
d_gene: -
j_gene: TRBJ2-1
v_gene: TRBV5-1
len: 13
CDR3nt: TGCGCCAGCAGTTCCTTGGGGCGGAATGAGCAGTTCTTC
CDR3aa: CASSSLGRNEQFF

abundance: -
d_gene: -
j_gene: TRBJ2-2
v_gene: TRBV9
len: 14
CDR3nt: TGTGCCAGCAGCGTACAGGGGAATACCGGGGAGCTGTTTTTT
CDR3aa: CASSVQGNTGELFF

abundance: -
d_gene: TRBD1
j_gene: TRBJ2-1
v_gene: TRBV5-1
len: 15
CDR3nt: TGCGCCAGCAGCTTGGGCTCTGGACAGGGGTATGAGCAGTTCTTC
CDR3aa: CASSLGSGQGYEQFF

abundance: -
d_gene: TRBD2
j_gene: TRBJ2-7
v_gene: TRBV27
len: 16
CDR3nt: TGTGCCAGCAGTACCCTCCTAGCGGGAGGGCCTTACGAGCAGTACTTC
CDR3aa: CASSTLLAGGPYEQYF

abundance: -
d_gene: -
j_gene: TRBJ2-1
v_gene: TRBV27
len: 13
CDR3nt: TGTGCCAGCAGTCTCCACCGGTCCAATGAGCAGTTCTTC
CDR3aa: CASSLHRSNEQFF

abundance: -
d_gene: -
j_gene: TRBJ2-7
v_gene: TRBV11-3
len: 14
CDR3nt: TGTGCCAGCAGCCACCGGGACAAGGCTCACGAGCAGTACTTC
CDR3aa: CASSHRDKAHEQYF

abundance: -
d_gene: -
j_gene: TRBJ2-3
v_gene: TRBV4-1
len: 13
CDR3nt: TGCGCCAGCAGCCAACCTCGCGGGGATACGCAGTATTTT
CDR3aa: CASSQPRGDTQYF

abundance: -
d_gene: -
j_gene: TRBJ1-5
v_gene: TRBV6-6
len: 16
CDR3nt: TGTGCCAGCAGTCCCGGGACAAGGGAAAGCAATCAGCCCCAGCATTTT
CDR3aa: CASSPGTRESNQPQHF

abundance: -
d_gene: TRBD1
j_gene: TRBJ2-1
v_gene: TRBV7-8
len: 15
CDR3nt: TGTGCCAGCAGCCCAAAGGACAGGATAAACAATGAGCAGTTCTTC
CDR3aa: CASSPKDRINNEQFF

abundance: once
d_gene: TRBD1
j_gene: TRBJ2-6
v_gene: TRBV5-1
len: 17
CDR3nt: TGCGCCAGCAGCTTGGGACAGGGGGCGACTGGGGCCAACGTCCTGACTTTC
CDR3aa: CASSLGQGATGANVLTF